These 31 T cell receptor beta chains originate from one sample sequenced in a study of spatial heterogeneity in lung cancer. TCRdb reprocessed the 5' RACE reads with MiXCR, giving one entry per CDR3 protein. The repertoire includes more than 65,000 distinct CDR3 sequences, roughly 12% of them detected once, and 4.5% to 5.5% sits in the top ten. Time point in this sample: sample taken at primary tumor resection. Whole RNA came from tumor, nontumor lung or frozen PBMC and was sequenced without being sorted. The source material was PBMCs, sampled at surgery. The receptors stem from a male donor with early-stage non-small cell lung cancer.

The rearrangement uses TRBV29-1 and TRBJ1-2; D not certain. V was trimmed by 0 bases and J by 0 bases, leaving 5 bases between them. Germline V CDR1 and CDR2: SQVTM, ANQGSEA. There are 13 residues in the CDR3. The CDR3 coding sequence is TGCAGCGTTGAAGACAGGCCTAACTATGGCTACACCTTC. Translated: CSVEDRPNYGYTF.

The chain carries TRBV27 and TRBJ1-4; D unresolved. Germline CDR1 is MNHEY and CDR2 is SMNVEV (reference sequence). Trimming shortened V by 6 bases and J by 8 bases, and 16 bases separated the two germline ends. The CDR3 contains 14 residues. CDR3 protein: CASRILGSDEKLFF. The CDR3 nucleotides read TGTGCCAGCAGGATCCTCGGCAGCGACGAAAAACTGTTTTTT.

This clonotype was seen ten or more times. The chain is built from TRBV2 and TRBJ1-5, with TRBD1 as a possible D gene (6 bases). Germline CDR1 and CDR2: SNHLY and FYNNEI. The germline V and J ends were trimmed by 2 bases and 2 bases, with 10 bases remaining between them. This CDR3 is built from 15 residues. The CDR3 loop reads CASSESAGGNQPQHF. The CDR3 DNA reads as TGTGCCAGCAGTGAATCGGCAGGGGGCAATCAGCCCCAGCATTTT.

A few counts support this clonotype. The chain couples TRBV10-3 to TRBJ2-7; D unresolved. Trimming removed 3 bases from V and 3 bases from J, with 9 bases in between. This CDR3 region has 13 residues. Germline-derived CDR1 and CDR2 are ENHRY and SYGVKD. This CDR3 reads CAISEDGYYEQYF. DNA for the CDR3: TGTGCCATCAGTGAAGACGGTTACTACGAGCAGTACTTC.

The V and J genes are TRBV19 and TRBJ1-6; no reliable D call. Deletions cut 2 bases from V and 8 bases from J, with 13 bases between. Looked up from germline, CDR1 is LNHDA and CDR2 is SQIVND (reference sequence). The CDR3 is 15 residues long. CDR3 region: CASSIQEGFDSPLHF. The DNA of the CDR3 is TGTGCCAGTAGTATACAAGAGGGTTTCGATTCACCCCTCCACTTT. Looking up the rest from reference TRBV19 and TRBJ1-6 gives the full variable domain: DGGITQSPKYLFRKEGQNVTLSCEQNLNHDAMYWYRQDPGQGLRLIYYSQIVNDFQKGDIAEGYSVSREKKESFPLTVTSAQKNPTAFYLCASSIQEGFDSPLHFGNGTRLTVT.

The chain is built from TRBV6-2 or TRBV6-3 and TRBJ2-2; D uncertain. The CDR3 has 14 residues. CDR1 is MNHEY and CDR2 is SVGEGT in the germline V gene. Trimming pared 4 bases from V and 2 bases from J, leaving 8 bases between. CDR3 sequence (DNA): TGTGCCAGCAGTTTCCAGCTTAACACCGGGGAGCTGTTTTTT. Its translation is CASSFQLNTGELFF.

This clonotype has at least ten counts. The gene calls are TRBV6-2 or TRBV6-3 and TRBJ2-5; D is unresolved. This CDR3 region has 15 residues. V was pared by 0 bases and J by 2 bases, with 10 bases between. Germline V gene lookup returns CDR1 MNHEY and CDR2 SVGEGT. The DNA of the CDR3 is TGTGCCAGCAGTTACTCGACGGAGCAGCAAGAGACCCAGTACTTC. It encodes CASSYSTEQQETQYF.

The chain employs TRBV2 and TRBJ2-7; D is uncertain. The length of the CDR3 is 13 residues. V was pared by 1 base and J by 2 bases, with 6 bases between. Germline CDR1 SNHLY, CDR2 FYNNEI. The CDR3 here is CASSEGWAYEQYF. Here the CDR3 DNA reads TGTGCCAGCAGTGAAGGTTGGGCCTACGAGCAGTACTTC.

This clonotype was counted between two and nine times. This rearrangement joins TRBV3-1 to TRBJ2-1; 14 nucleotides match TRBD2. V trimming: 4 bases; J trimming: 7 bases; junction bases outside the gene matches: 3. Germline loops: CDR1 LGHDT, CDR2 YNNKEL (reference sequence). The CDR3 has 15 amino acids. CDR3 DNA: TGTGCCAGCAGCCCGACTAGCGGGAGGGGGAATGAGCAGTTCTTC. This encodes CASSPTSGRGNEQFF.

V is TRBV6-5 and J is TRBJ1-2, with D tentatively TRBD1 (5 bases). There are 14 residues in the CDR3. Trimming left V 2 bases short and J 3 bases short, with 10 bases between. Germline V lookup: CDR1 MNHEY, CDR2 SVGAGI. CDR3: CASSYPGQDYGYTF. The DNA of the CDR3 is TGTGCCAGCAGTTACCCAGGGCAGGACTATGGCTACACCTTC.

This clonotype was observed many times. The genes are TRBV12-3 or TRBV12-4 and TRBJ2-2; D is uncertain. V was cut by 4 bases and J by 3 bases, with 0 bases left in between. This CDR3 spans 11 amino acids. The CDR3 coding sequence is TGTGCCAGCAGTTACACCGGGGAGCTGTTTTTT. Its protein product is CASSYTGELFF.

Relative to its sample, this clonotype is medium-sized. The chain has TRBV7-2 and TRBJ2-5; D tentatively reads TRBD1 or TRBD2 (6 bases each). Germline V CDR1 and CDR2: SGHTA, FQGNSA. CDR3 size: 16 residues. V lost 0 bases and J 5 bases, leaving 16 bases between the germline ends. CDR3 DNA: TGTGCCAGCAGCTTAGCCCTCTGGGGGGCGCGGGAGACCCAGTACTTC. This encodes CASSLALWGARETQYF.

This clonotype appeared many times. The chain employs TRBV4-1 and TRBJ2-2, with D unresolved. Germline CDR1 and CDR2: MGHRA and YSYEKL. Trimming pared 3 bases from V and 4 bases from J, leaving 15 bases between. The CDR3 covers 16 residues. The CDR3 spells CASSQASPGGTGELFF. The CDR3 DNA is TGCGCCAGCAGCCAGGCCTCCCCAGGTGGCACCGGGGAGCTGTTTTTT.

This clonotype has just a few counts. Relative to the germline gene, one junction end is altered; a read error may explain this. This chain links TRBV5-4 with TRBJ2-1; a weak D match, TRBD1 (6 bases). Germline lookup yields CDR1 SGHNT and CDR2 YYREEE (reference sequence). The CDR3 extends over 15 amino acids. The CDR3 loop is CASTLDSAHFNEQFF. The CDR3 DNA reads as TGTGCCAGCACCTTGGACAGCGCACATTTCAATGAGCAGTTCTTC.

This clonotype has only a few counts. The gene calls are TRBV14 and TRBJ1-1; possibly TRBD1 for D (6 bases). Germline loops: CDR1 SGHDN, CDR2 FVKESK. This CDR3 has 13 residues. Trimming shortened V by 8 bases and J by 1 base, and 11 bases separated the two germline ends. CDR3 in amino acids: CASGEQGNTEAFF. In DNA form, the CDR3 reads TGTGCCAGCGGGGAACAGGGGAACACTGAAGCTTTCTTT. The full variable domain, rest sourced from reference TRBV14 and TRBJ1-1, is EAGVTQFPSHSVIEKGQTVTLRCDPISGHDNLYWYRRVMGKEIKFLLHFVKESKQDESGMPNNRFLAERTGGTYSTLKVQPAELEDSGVYFCASGEQGNTEAFFGQGTRLTVV.

The CDR3 DNA reads TGTGCCAGCAGCGGGACTAGCGGGAGGGGTAATGAGCAGTTCTTC. Its protein product is CASSGTSGRGNEQFF. This sequence joins TRBV9 and TRBJ2-1; TRBD2 matches at 15 bases. Per the germline V gene, CDR1 is SGDLS and CDR2 is YYNGEE. The V and J ends lost 3 bases and 7 bases, in that order; junction bases with no gene match: 2. The CDR3 runs 15 residues. Complete variable domain (other parts from reference TRBV9 and TRBJ2-1): DSGVTQTPKHLITATGQRVTLRCSPRSGDLSVYWYQQSLDQGLQFLIQYYNGEERAKGNILERFSAQQFPDLHSELNLSSLELGDSALYFCASSGTSGRGNEQFFGPGTRLTVL.

This clonotype was detected many times. The chain carries TRBV7-9 and TRBJ1-2; the match to TRBD1 covers 9 bases. CDR1 SEHNR and CDR2 FQNEAQ come from the germline V gene (reference sequence). V gave up 4 bases and J gave up 4 bases; unmatched junction bases: 4. CDR3 length: 14 amino acids. The CDR3: CASSSQGAAYGYTF. CDR3 nucleotide sequence: TGTGCCAGCAGCTCACAGGGGGCGGCCTATGGCTACACCTTC.

This clonotype has more than one count but fewer than ten. The chain combines TRBV7-9 with TRBJ2-6; D is ambiguous. V lost 3 bases and J 0 bases, leaving 12 bases between the germline ends. Per germline, CDR1 SEHNR and CDR2 FQNEAQ (reference sequence). The CDR3 is 17 residues long. The CDR3 loop is CASSFISGVSGANVLTF. DNA of the CDR3: TGTGCCAGCAGCTTTATTTCGGGTGTCTCTGGGGCCAACGTCCTGACTTTC.

The rearrangement links TRBV29-1 to TRBJ2-1; tentative D call: TRBD2 (5 bases). CDR3 length: 14 residues. The V end was cut by 7 bases, the J end by 0 bases, with 13 bases between. CDR1 and CDR2 (germline): SQVTM, ANQGSEA. CDR3 residues: CSGSGLNSYNEQFF. CDR3 in DNA: TGCAGCGGATCGGGGTTAAACTCCTACAATGAGCAGTTCTTC.

This chain uses TRBV6-2 or TRBV6-3 with TRBJ2-2, with 9 positions matching TRBD1. Germline V gene lookup returns CDR1 MNHEY and CDR2 SVGEGT. CDR3 length: 15 residues. The trim removed 6 bases at V and 5 bases at J, leaving 7 bases unmatched. The CDR3 loop reads CASSTFGTGTGELFF. CDR3 DNA: TGTGCCAGCAGCACCTTCGGGACAGGGACCGGGGAGCTGTTTTTT.

The rearrangement links TRBV19 to TRBJ1-5; 7 nucleotides agree with TRBD1. The germline gives CDR1 LNHDA, CDR2 SQIVND (reference sequence). After removal of 4 bases from V and 3 bases from J, the junction contained 3 bases not matched to a gene. This CDR3 has 14 residues. The CDR3 nucleotides read TGTGCCAGTAGTAGGGACAGCCCCAATCAGCCCCAGCATTTT. Translated, it gives CASSRDSPNQPQHF. Complete variable domain (other parts from reference TRBV19 and TRBJ1-5): DGGITQSPKYLFRKEGQNVTLSCEQNLNHDAMYWYRQDPGQGLRLIYYSQIVNDFQKGDIAEGYSVSREKKESFPLTVTSAQKNPTAFYLCASSRDSPNQPQHFGDGTRLSIL.

The rearrangement links TRBV7-8 to TRBJ2-5; the D gene is possibly TRBD2 (5 bases). Trimming pared 0 bases from V and 5 bases from J, leaving 7 bases between. This CDR3 comprises 13 residues. Germline-derived CDR1 and CDR2 are SGHVS and FQNEAQ. This CDR3 is CASSLASAETQYF. CDR3 sequence (DNA): TGTGCCAGCAGCTTAGCTAGCGCGGAGACCCAGTACTTC.

This clonotype was seen more than once but under ten times. The chain combines TRBV29-1 with TRBJ2-7; D possibly corresponds to TRBD1 (5 bases). Trimming stripped 6 bases from V and 5 bases from J, with 17 bases between. The CDR3 contains 13 residues. The germline gives CDR1 SQVTM, CDR2 ANQGSEA. The CDR3: CSVQGVTANEQYF. CDR3 DNA sequence: TGCAGCGTGCAAGGGGTGACGGCCAACGAGCAGTACTTC.

This clonotype was recorded a few times. The CDR3 DNA follows: TGTGCCAGCAGTCCCCTACTCGACGGGACTAGCACAGATACGCAGTATTTT. It specifies CASSPLLDGTSTDTQYF. The chain links TRBV27 to TRBJ2-3; a weak D match, TRBD2 (6 bases). The ends were cut back, 5 bases at V and 0 bases at J, with 18 bases in the middle. Germline loops: CDR1 MNHEY, CDR2 SMNVEV (reference sequence). The CDR3 runs to 17 residues.

This clonotype was seen a handful of times. In nucleotides, the CDR3 is TGCGCCAGCAGCTTGCTACAAATCAACATGAACACTGAAGCTTTCTTT. It yields the protein CASSLLQINMNTEAFF. This chain connects TRBV5-1 to TRBJ1-1; D gene ambiguous. The ends were cut back, 1 base at V and 0 bases at J, with 13 bases in the middle. CDR1 and CDR2 (germline): SGHRS, YFSETQ. This CDR3 spans 16 amino acids.

This clonotype was observed a few times. The chain combines TRBV13 with TRBJ1-4, with unresolved D. The V gene lost 3 bases and the J gene lost 8 bases, with 7 bases spanning the gap. The CDR3 covers 12 residues. Germline V lookup: CDR1 PRHDT, CDR2 FYEKMQ (reference sequence). The CDR3 reads CASSFPREKLFF. CDR3 nucleotides: TGTGCCAGCAGCTTCCCCCGAGAAAAACTGTTTTTT.

The sample holds a few counts of this clonotype. The V gene is TRBV7-2, the J gene TRBJ2-5; tentatively, D is TRBD1 (5 bases). CDR1 and CDR2 from the germline V gene are SGHTA and FQGNSA. The CDR3 covers 14 residues. V lost 6 bases to trimming and J lost 9 bases, with 20 bases between them. The CDR3, as DNA: TGTGCCAGCAGTCCTCTGCAGGGCGCAGGGTCCCAGTACTTC. Residues: CASSPLQGAGSQYF.

The V and J genes are TRBV20-1 and TRBJ1-1, with 7 bases matching TRBD1. The CDR3 consists of 15 residues. CDR1 and CDR2 (germline): DFQATT, SNEGSKA (reference sequence). J was trimmed by 1 base and V by 5 bases; bases with no gene match: 10. This CDR3 reads CSADRVGWGNTEAFF. Here the CDR3 DNA reads TGCAGTGCTGACAGGGTTGGTTGGGGGAACACTGAAGCTTTCTTT.

The chain joins TRBV2 to TRBJ2-1; possibly TRBD1 for D (6 bases). With 6 bases removed from V and 0 bases from J, the gap between germline ends came to 12 bases. The CDR3 runs to 15 residues. From germline, CDR1 is SNHLY and CDR2 FYNNEI. CDR3 sequence reads: CASSPGQLSYNEQFF. CDR3 nucleotides: TGTGCCAGCAGCCCTGGACAGCTCTCCTACAATGAGCAGTTCTTC.

This clonotype was counted many times. The CDR3 nucleotides read TGCGCCAGCAGCCAAGGACAGACTCTCTCTGGGGCCAACGTCCTGACTTTC. Amino acids: CASSQGQTLSGANVLTF. This rearrangement joins TRBV4-1 to TRBJ2-6, with D perhaps TRBD1 (5 bases). The V end was cut by 1 base, the J end by 0 bases, with 10 bases between. Germline V lookup: CDR1 MGHRA, CDR2 YSYEKL. This CDR3 has 17 residues.

The chain joins TRBV19 to TRBJ2-2, with TRBD2 as a possible D gene (6 bases). The CDR3 has 17 residues. CDR1 and CDR2 from the germline V gene are LNHDA and SQIVND (reference sequence). V was cut by 5 bases and J by 4 bases, with 20 bases left in between. CDR3 loop: CASSARPLGGRTGELFF. The DNA for the CDR3 is TGTGCCAGTAGTGCGCGGCCTTTGGGAGGACGCACCGGGGAGCTGTTTTTT.